Here is one TCR beta chain with its context. What it binds is unknown. Relative to the germline gene, one junction end is altered; a read error may explain this. This specimen belongs to a study of blood T cells in healthy people across ages. Study outcomes and limitations: In older individuals, TCR beta diversity per million T cells was lower, falling roughly linearly with age.

With a J-beta primer mix and a sample-barcoded 5' primer, a second PCR ran about 7 to 12 cycles. Carrying 12 random nucleotides, a template-switch adaptor labeled each individual cDNA molecule. Samples each returned at least 2.5 million CDR3-containing paired-end reads. TCRdb called the 5' RACE reads again in MiXCR, with one record for every CDR3 protein. The data contain about 750,000 distinct CDR3 sequences, roughly 50% of them singletons. Total RNA, at least 5 micrograms per sample, came from PBMCs. The CDR3 runs 16 residues. Germline loops: CDR1 MNHEY, CDR2 SVGEGT. The rearrangement links TRBV6-2 or TRBV6-3 to TRBJ2-3; weak D call: TRBD2 (7 bases). The sample was blood. The sequence came from a man older than 75 in good health. CDR3 protein: CASSYTGFPSGDAQYF. The CDR3 bases are TGTGCCAGCAGTTACACAGGGTTCCCTAGCGGAGATGCGCAGTATTTT.